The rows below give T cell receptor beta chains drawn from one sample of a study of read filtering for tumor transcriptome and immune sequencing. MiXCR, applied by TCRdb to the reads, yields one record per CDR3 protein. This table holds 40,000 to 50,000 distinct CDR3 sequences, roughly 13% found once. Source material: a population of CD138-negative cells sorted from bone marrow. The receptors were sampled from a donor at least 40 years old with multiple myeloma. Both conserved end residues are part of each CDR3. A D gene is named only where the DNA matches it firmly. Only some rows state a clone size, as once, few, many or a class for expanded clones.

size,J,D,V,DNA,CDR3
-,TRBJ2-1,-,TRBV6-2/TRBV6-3,TGTGCCAGCAGTTACGCAGGGGCGGCCAATGAGCAGTTCTTC,CASSYAGAANEQFF
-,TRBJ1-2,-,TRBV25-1,TGTGCCAGCAGTGACCCCAGAGACAGCTTCTATGGCTACACCTTC,CASSDPRDSFYGYTF
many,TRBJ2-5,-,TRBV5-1,TGCGCCAGCAGCTTCTTTCAGGCCGCAGAGACCCAGTACTTC,CASSFFQAAETQYF
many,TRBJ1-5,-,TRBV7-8,TGTGCCAGCAGCTTAGTACTGCCGGAGCCCCAGCATTTT,CASSLVLPEPQHF
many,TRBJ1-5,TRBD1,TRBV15,TGTGCCACCAGCAGAGAGAGCGCGACAGGGTTCAATCAGCCCCAGCATTTT,CATSRESATGFNQPQHF
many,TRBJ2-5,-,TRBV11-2,TGTGCCAGCAGCTTAGATCAAGAGACCCAGTACTTC,CASSLDQETQYF
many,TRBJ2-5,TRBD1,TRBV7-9,TGTGCCAGCAGCTTGGACAGGGGGTCCCAGCGATGGACCCAGTACTTC,CASSLDRGSQRWTQYF
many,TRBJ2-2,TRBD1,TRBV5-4,TGTGCCAGCAGCCGTGACCCGGGACAGCGAACCGGGGAGCTGTTTTTT,CASSRDPGQRTGELFF
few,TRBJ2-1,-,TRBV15,TGTGCCACCAGCAGAGATCAGGGGACCTTCAATGAGCAGTTCTTC,CATSRDQGTFNEQFF
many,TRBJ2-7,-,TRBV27,TGTGCCAGCAGTTTATCGACCGTGGGAGGAAGCTCCTACGAGCAGTACTTC,CASSLSTVGGSSYEQYF
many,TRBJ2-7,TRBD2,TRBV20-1,TGCAGTGCCGCCAAGACTAGCGGTTACGAGCAGTACTTC,CSAAKTSGYEQYF
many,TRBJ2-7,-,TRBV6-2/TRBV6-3,TGTGCCAGCAGTTACCCCCGCGGCAGGGAGGACGAGCAGTACTTC,CASSYPRGREDEQYF
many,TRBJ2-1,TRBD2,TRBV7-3,TGTGCCAGCAGCTTAACAGGACTAGCGGGGTACAATGAGCAGTTCTTC,CASSLTGLAGYNEQFF
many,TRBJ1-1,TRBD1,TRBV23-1,TGCGCCAGCGGAAGGGACAGGGTGAACACTGAAGCTTTCTTT,CASGRDRVNTEAFF
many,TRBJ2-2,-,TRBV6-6,TGTGCCAGCAGTTTTTCTGGATTCTCTGGGACCGGGGAGCTGTTTTTT,CASSFSGFSGTGELFF
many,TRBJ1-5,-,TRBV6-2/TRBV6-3,TGTGCCAGCAGTTACTCGCAGTTCAATCAGCCCCAGCATTTT,CASSYSQFNQPQHF